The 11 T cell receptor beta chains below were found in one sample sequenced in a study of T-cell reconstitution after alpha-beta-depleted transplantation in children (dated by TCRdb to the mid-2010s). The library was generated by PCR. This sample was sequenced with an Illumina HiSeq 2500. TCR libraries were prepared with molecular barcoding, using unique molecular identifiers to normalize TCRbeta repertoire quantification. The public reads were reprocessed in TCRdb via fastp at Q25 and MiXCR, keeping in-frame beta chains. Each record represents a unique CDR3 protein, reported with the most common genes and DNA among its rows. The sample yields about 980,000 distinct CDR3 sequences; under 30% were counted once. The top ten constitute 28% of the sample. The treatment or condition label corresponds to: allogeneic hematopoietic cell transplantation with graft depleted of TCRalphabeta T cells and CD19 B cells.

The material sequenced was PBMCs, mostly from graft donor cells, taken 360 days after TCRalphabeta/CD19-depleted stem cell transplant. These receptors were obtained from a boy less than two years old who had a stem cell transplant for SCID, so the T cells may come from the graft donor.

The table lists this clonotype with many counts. CDR3 sequence: CASGQVGKLFF. In DNA form, the CDR3 reads TGTGCCAGCGGTCAAGTTGGAAAACTGTTTTTT. The chain recombines TRBV6-2 or TRBV6-3 with TRBJ1-4; D not certain. The germline V and J ends were trimmed by 8 bases and 10 bases, with 11 bases remaining between them. Germline V gives CDR1 MNHEY, CDR2 SVGEGT. The CDR3 sequence is 11 residues long.

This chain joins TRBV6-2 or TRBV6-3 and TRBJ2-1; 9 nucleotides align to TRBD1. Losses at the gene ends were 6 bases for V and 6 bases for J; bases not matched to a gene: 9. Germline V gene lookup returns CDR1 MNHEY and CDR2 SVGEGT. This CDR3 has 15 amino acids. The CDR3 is CASSPYGTGTNEQFF. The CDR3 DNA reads TGTGCCAGCAGCCCTTACGGGACAGGGACCAATGAGCAGTTCTTC.

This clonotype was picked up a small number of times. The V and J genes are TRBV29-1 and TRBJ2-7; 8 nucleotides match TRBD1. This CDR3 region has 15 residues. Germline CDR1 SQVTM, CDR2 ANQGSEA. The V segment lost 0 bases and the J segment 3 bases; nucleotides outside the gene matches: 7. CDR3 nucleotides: TGCAGCGTTGAAGATCTTGGACAGGGAAGCTACGAGCAGTACTTC. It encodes CSVEDLGQGSYEQYF.

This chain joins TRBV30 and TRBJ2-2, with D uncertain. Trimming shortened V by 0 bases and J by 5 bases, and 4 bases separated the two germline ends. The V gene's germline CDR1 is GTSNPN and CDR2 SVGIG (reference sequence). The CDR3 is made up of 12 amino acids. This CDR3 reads CAWSVPTGELFF. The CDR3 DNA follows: TGTGCCTGGAGTGTACCTACCGGGGAGCTGTTTTTT.

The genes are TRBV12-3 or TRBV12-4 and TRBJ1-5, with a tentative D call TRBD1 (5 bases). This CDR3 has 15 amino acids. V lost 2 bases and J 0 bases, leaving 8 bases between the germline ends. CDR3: CASSLMGHSNQPQHF. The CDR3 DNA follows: TGTGCCAGCAGTTTAATGGGGCATAGCAATCAGCCCCAGCATTTT.

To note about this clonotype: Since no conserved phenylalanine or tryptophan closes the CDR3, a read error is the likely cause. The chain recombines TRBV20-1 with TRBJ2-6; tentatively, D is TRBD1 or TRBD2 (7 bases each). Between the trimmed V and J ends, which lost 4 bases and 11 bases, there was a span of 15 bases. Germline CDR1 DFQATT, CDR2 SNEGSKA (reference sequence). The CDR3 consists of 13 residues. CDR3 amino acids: CSATATGRDVLTS. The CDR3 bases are TGCAGTGCTACTGCGACAGGGAGGGACGTCCTGACTTCC.

The CDR3 DNA reads as TGTGCCAGCAGTTACTCGGTCGGTTCCTCTGGAAACACCATATATTTT. It encodes CASSYSVGSSGNTIYF. V is TRBV6-5 and J is TRBJ1-3; unclear D gene. V shed 0 bases and J shed 0 bases, with 9 bases lying between them. Germline assignment: CDR1 MNHEY and CDR2 SVGAGI. The CDR3 is 16 amino acids.

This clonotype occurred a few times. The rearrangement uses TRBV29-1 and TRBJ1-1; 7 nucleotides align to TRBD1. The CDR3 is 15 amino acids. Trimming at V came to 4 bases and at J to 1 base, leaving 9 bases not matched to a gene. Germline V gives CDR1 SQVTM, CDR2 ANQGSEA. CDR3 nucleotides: TGCAGCGTTGGGGGCTCGGACAGGCCGAACACTGAAGCTTTCTTT. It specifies CSVGGSDRPNTEAFF.

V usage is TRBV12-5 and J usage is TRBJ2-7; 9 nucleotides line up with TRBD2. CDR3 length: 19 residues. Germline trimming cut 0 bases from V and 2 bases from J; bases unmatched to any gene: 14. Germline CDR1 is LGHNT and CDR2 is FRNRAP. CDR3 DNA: TGTGCTAGTGGTTTGGTACGCGGTAGCGGGGGCCAACACCCCTACGAGCAGTACTTC. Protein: CASGLVRGSGGQHPYEQYF.

The CDR3 loop reads CASSLTGTKYNEQFF. The DNA of the CDR3 is TGCGCCAGCAGCTTAACCGGGACAAAATACAATGAGCAGTTCTTC. This rearrangement joins TRBV5-1 to TRBJ2-1; maybe TRBD1 (6 bases). The germline V gene encodes CDR1 SGHRS and CDR2 YFSETQ. The CDR3 spans 15 residues. V was cut by 2 bases and J by 4 bases, with 13 bases left in between.

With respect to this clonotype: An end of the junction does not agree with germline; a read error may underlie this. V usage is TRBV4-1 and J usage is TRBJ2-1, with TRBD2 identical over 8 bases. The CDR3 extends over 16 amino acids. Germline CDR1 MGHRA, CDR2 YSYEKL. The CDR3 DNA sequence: TGCGCCAGCAGCCAAGATCGTGGTAGCGGGGCCAATGGGCAGTTCTTC. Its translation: CASSQDRGSGANGQFF.